Only one count was recorded for the clone carrying this TCR beta chain. The target antigen is unknown. Trimming pared 1 base from V and 2 bases from J, leaving 10 bases between. CDR1 is SGHDT, CDR2 YYEEEE, per germline. This CDR3 is 15 amino acids long. This specimen belongs to a study of shared clonotypes between healthy human individuals. Study findings and constraints: Sharing across several donors was seen in 4% to 5.5% of naive CD4 clonotypes.

The table came from immunoSEQ multiplex PCR; TCRdb's copy has only in-frame clones and leaves some out. The table records about 1.1 million clones, around three quarters of them present only once. The chain recombines TRBV5-6 with TRBJ1-3; TRBD1 is a possible D gene (6 bases). The receptor was isolated from a man aged 18 to 29 in good health. Some clones in this sample may be carry-over from other donors' samples. The sample taken for sequencing was memory CD4+ T cells from PBMCs. Subset given: CD45RA-negative fraction. CDR3 sequence (DNA): TGTGCCAGCAGCTTGACAGGGAGGCCTGGAAACACCATATATTTT. It translates to CASSLTGRPGNTIYF.